The 16 T cell receptor beta chains below were found in one sample sequenced in a study of cytomegalovirus exposure and HLA in healthy donors. PCR was performed using 60 Vbeta and 13 Jbeta primers. Clones were read by immunoSEQ multiplex PCR, and TCRdb kept only the in-frame ones, dropping some. The sample holds about 55,000 clones, about 80% seen once. Material: PBMCs. The receptors derive from a female donor in good health and CMV-seronegative.

The V gene is TRBV7-9, the J gene TRBJ1-1, with D perhaps matching TRBD1 (6 bases). The V end lost 1 base, the J end lost 1 base, and 7 bases lay between the germline ends. There are 14 residues in the CDR3. The germline V gene has CDR1 SEHNR and CDR2 FQNEAQ (reference sequence). The CDR3 DNA reads as TGTGCCAGCAGCTTAGGGACAGCGAACACTGAAGCTTTCTTT. Protein sequence: CASSLGTANTEAFF. The complete variable domain, with remaining parts taken from reference TRBV7-9 and TRBJ1-1, reads DTGVSQNPRHKITKRGQNVTFRCDPISEHNRLYWYRQTLGQGPEFLTYFQNEAQLEKSRLLSDRFSAERPKGSFSTLEIQRTEQGDSAMYLCASSLGTANTEAFFGQGTRLTVV.

A few counts support this clone. The chain couples TRBV14 to TRBJ2-5; 7 nucleotides align to TRBD2. The tail of the sequence fits TRBJ2-7 better, so the J call may be wrong. Germline values: CDR1 SGHDN, CDR2 FVKESK. The CDR3 runs 15 residues. The CDR3 sequence: CASSQVNRGVYEQYF. The CDR3 bases are TGTGCCAGCAGCCAAGTAAATCGGGGGGTCTACGAGCAGTACTTC.

V gene TRBV6-6 combines with J gene TRBJ2-7; possible D gene TRBD2, 5 bases. The CDR3 spans 14 residues. Deletions cut 0 bases from V and 4 bases from J, with 10 bases between. Germline values: CDR1 MNHNY, CDR2 SVGAGI (reference sequence). The CDR3 DNA sequence: TGTGCCAGCAGTTACTCGGAGGTAAAGTACGAGCAGTACTTC. This gives the protein CASSYSEVKYEQYF.

This chain joins TRBV2 and TRBJ1-4; D perhaps matches TRBD1 (5 bases). Germline CDR1 SNHLY, CDR2 FYNNEI. V was trimmed by 5 bases and J by 7 bases, leaving 8 bases between them. CDR3 length: 12 residues. The chain's CDR3 is CASSPGGEKLFF. CDR3 DNA sequence: TGTGCCAGCAGTCCGGGGGGTGAAAAACTGTTTTTT.

The J gene is TRBJ1-2, the V gene TRBV19; possibly TRBD1 for D (5 bases). The CDR3 is 16 amino acids. Per germline, CDR1 LNHDA and CDR2 SQIVND (reference sequence). The V end lost 3 bases, the J end lost 0 bases, and 14 bases lay between the germline ends. CDR3 sequence: CASSMVGTPANYGYTF. The CDR3 DNA follows: TGTGCCAGTAGTATGGTGGGGACTCCAGCTAACTATGGCTACACCTTC.

The sample holds one count of this clone. The chain combines TRBV9 with TRBJ2-1, with TRBD2 identical over 7 bases. With 4 bases clipped from V and 4 bases from J, the junction kept 11 bases outside the gene matches. The CDR3 totals 16 residues. Germline V gives CDR1 SGDLS, CDR2 YYNGEE. DNA for the CDR3: TGTGCCAGCAGCCCAGGGCGGCGGGGGTCATACAATGAGCAGTTCTTC. Its translation is CASSPGRRGSYNEQFF.

This clone has a handful of counts. The V gene is TRBV5-1, the J gene TRBJ2-2; 8 positions match TRBD1. V shed 4 bases and J 5 bases; nucleotides not matched to a gene: 4. The CDR3 contains 14 residues. Germline CDR1 is SGHRS and CDR2 is YFSETQ. The CDR3 loop is CASSQGAVTGELFF. For the CDR3, the DNA is TGCGCCAGCAGCCAGGGGGCAGTGACCGGGGAGCTGTTTTTT.

This chain joins TRBV5-1 and TRBJ2-7; D unresolved. The germline CDR1 and CDR2 sequences are SGHRS and YFSETQ. This CDR3 is 15 amino acids long. The V end was cut by 0 bases, the J end by 2 bases, with 12 bases between. In nucleotides, the CDR3 is TGCGCCAGCAGCTTGGTCGAGTCGCGGACCTACGAGCAGTACTTC. Protein product: CASSLVESRTYEQYF.

V usage is TRBV6-6 and J usage is TRBJ2-7; tentatively, D is TRBD1 (6 bases). Germline V gives CDR1 MNHNY, CDR2 SVGAGI (reference sequence). The V end lost 6 bases, the J end lost 1 base, and 10 bases lay between the germline ends. The length of the CDR3 is 13 residues. CDR3 coding DNA: TGTGCCAGCAGAGGCGGACAGTCCTACGAGCAGTACTTC. The encoded protein is CASRGGQSYEQYF.

The chain has TRBV4-3 and TRBJ1-1, with D perhaps matching TRBD1 (5 bases). V was cut by 0 bases and J by 5 bases, with 10 bases left in between. Germline V gives CDR1 LGHNA, CDR2 YSLEER. CDR3 length: 14 amino acids. The DNA of the CDR3 is TGCGCCAGCAGCCAAGACCGGGGGAGGACTGAAGCTTTCTTT. Translating gives CASSQDRGRTEAFF.

This chain uses TRBV11-2 with TRBJ2-5; a possible D gene is TRBD2 (5 bases). The germline gives CDR1 SGHAT, CDR2 FQNNGV. The germline V and J ends were trimmed by 1 base and 1 base, with 7 bases remaining between them. This CDR3 region has 14 residues. The CDR3 spells CASSLVRGQETQYF. DNA of the CDR3: TGTGCCAGCAGCTTAGTACGGGGCCAAGAGACCCAGTACTTC.

A single count supports this clone. The chain couples TRBV7-6 to TRBJ1-5, with unresolved D. This CDR3 has 15 amino acids. Germline V gene lookup returns CDR1 SGHVS and CDR2 FNYEAQ. Trimming took 5 bases from V and 0 from J, leaving 11 bases between them. The CDR3 sequence is CASSQDWDSNQPQHF. CDR3 sequence (DNA): TGTGCCAGCAGCCAGGACTGGGATAGCAATCAGCCCCAGCATTTT.

This clone was counted only a few times. The chain couples TRBV2 to TRBJ2-3, with D possibly TRBD1 on 5 matching bases. The CDR3 runs to 16 residues. The germline CDR1 and CDR2 sequences are SNHLY and FYNNEI. The V and J ends lost 0 bases and 2 bases respectively, with 12 bases between them. Here the CDR3 DNA reads TGTGCCAGCAGTGAAGCGCTTTTAGGACACACAGATACGCAGTATTTT. Encoded protein: CASSEALLGHTDTQYF.

The V call is TRBV6-1, the J call TRBJ1-6, with 9 nucleotides matching TRBD1. From germline, CDR1 is MNHNS and CDR2 SASEGT. The CDR3 loop spans 16 amino acids. Trimming at V came to 2 bases and at J to 6 bases, leaving 5 bases not matched to a gene. In DNA, the CDR3 is TGTGCCAGCAGTGAACGTTACAGGGGGCCTAATTCACCCCTCCACTTT. Its protein product is CASSERYRGPNSPLHF.

The rearrangement links TRBV27 to TRBJ2-1; possible D gene TRBD1, 5 bases. V shed 5 bases and J shed 8 bases, with 19 bases lying between them. Germline lookup yields CDR1 MNHEY and CDR2 SMNVEV (reference sequence). The length of the CDR3 is 15 residues. The chain's CDR3 is CASSQNRVGPDEQFF. In DNA form, the CDR3 reads TGTGCCAGCAGTCAAAACAGAGTGGGGCCCGATGAGCAGTTCTTC.

This clone was counted a few times. This chain links TRBV6-5 with TRBJ1-2; D unclear. The V end was cut by 8 bases, the J end by 7 bases, with 17 bases between. The germline gives CDR1 MNHEY, CDR2 SVGAGI. This CDR3 has 13 amino acids. CDR3 loop: CASGFKLEGGYTF. The CDR3 nucleotides read TGTGCCAGCGGATTCAAACTCGAGGGTGGCTACACCTTC.